This entry is about one TCR beta chain. The antigen is unknown. PCR amplification relied on 60 Vbeta primers (plus 13 Jbeta primers). Sequencing was performed with immunoSEQ multiplex PCR; in TCRdb, only in-frame clones are kept and a portion is missing. Of some 180,000 clones in the sample, around four fifths are singletons; the top ten hold approximately 3.7%. This sample was included in a study of cytomegalovirus exposure and HLA in healthy donors. General study results and limits: A later analysis associated 15,000 or so TCR beta sequences with HLA alleles at a 0.05 false discovery rate. From TCR beta sequences, most subjects' HLA-A and HLA-B alleles were reportedly predicted accurately. V- and J-gene trimming in TCR beta was tied to a missense DCLRE1C variant by an analysis performed later.

V was cut by 0 bases and J by 0 bases, with 8 bases left in between. CDR1 SGHRS and CDR2 YFSETQ come from the germline V gene. CDR3 size: 15 residues. This TCR was recovered from a woman aged 55-70 years in good health and CMV-seropositive. This sequence joins TRBV5-1 and TRBJ2-3; D not resolved. The specimen was PBMCs. The CDR3 DNA is TGCGCCAGCAGCTTGGGCAGTCTTAGCACAGATACGCAGTATTTT. Protein: CASSLGSLSTDTQYF.